Below, 6 T cell receptor beta chains from the same sample are listed, as sequenced in a study of T-cell memory formation after mild COVID-19. One entry per CDR3 protein results from TCRdb running MiXCR on the 5' RACE reads. The data show about 320,000 distinct CDR3 sequences, 13% to 15% seen once. The sequenced sample was PBMCs or a T cell subset sorted from them (not recorded which). The receptors shown here come from a man between 18 and 29 years old who had mild COVID-19 (a few samples of this study predate the infection). Cell type and time point are not known.

This clonotype has at least ten counts. V usage is TRBV7-9 and J usage is TRBJ2-1; D possibly corresponds to TRBD2 (6 bases). Germline V gene data show CDR1 as SEHNR and CDR2 as FQNEAQ (reference sequence). The ends were cut back, 5 bases at V and 6 bases at J, with 11 bases in the middle. The CDR3 length is 13 residues. The CDR3: CASSPLALNEQFF. For the CDR3, the DNA is TGTGCCAGCAGCCCACTAGCTCTCAATGAGCAGTTCTTC.

The rearrangement uses TRBV15 and TRBJ2-1; 9 bases are a match to TRBD2. The CDR3 has 18 residues. V shed 3 bases and J 4 bases; nucleotides not matched to a gene: 13. Per germline, CDR1 LNHNV and CDR2 YYDKDF (reference sequence). In DNA form, the CDR3 reads TGTGCCACCAGCAGGGACTCGGGAGACCTAGCGGGATACAATGAGCAGTTCTTC. Translating gives CATSRDSGDLAGYNEQFF.

This clonotype appeared many times. This chain connects TRBV5-1 to TRBJ2-1; the match to TRBD1 covers 8 bases. CDR1 and CDR2 from the germline V gene are SGHRS and YFSETQ. J was trimmed by 9 bases and V by 4 bases; bases with no gene match: 6. The CDR3 sequence is 13 residues long. The CDR3 coding sequence is TGCGCCAGCAGCCTGATAGGGACAGGTGAGCAGTTCTTC. Translating it yields CASSLIGTGEQFF.

This clonotype has a count of ten or more. The CDR3 DNA reads TGCGCCAGCAGCTTCGGGGACTTCTACGAGCAGTACTTC. Residues: CASSFGDFYEQYF. The genes are TRBV5-1 and TRBJ2-7; tentatively, D is TRBD2 (6 bases). V dropped 2 bases and J dropped 3 bases, with 9 bases sitting between them. The germline V gene has CDR1 SGHRS and CDR2 YFSETQ. The CDR3 covers 13 residues.

This clonotype was observed a handful of times. J is TRBJ1-5 and V is TRBV12-3 or TRBV12-4; D gene unclear. V was shortened by 2 bases and J by 5 bases, with 10 bases between the two germline ends. This CDR3 has 14 amino acids. In nucleotides, the CDR3 is TGTGCCAGCAGTTTAACCACTGGGGATCAGCCCCAGCATTTT. Translating it yields CASSLTTGDQPQHF.

The table lists this clonotype with many counts. The chain uses TRBV7-2 and TRBJ1-2; D call uncertain. The V end was cut by 1 base, the J end by 2 bases, with 5 bases between. The V gene's germline CDR1 is SGHTA and CDR2 FQGNSA. CDR3 length equals 13 residues. In DNA, the CDR3 is TGTGCCAGCAGCTTAGACGTGAACTATGGCTACACCTTC. Encoded protein: CASSLDVNYGYTF.